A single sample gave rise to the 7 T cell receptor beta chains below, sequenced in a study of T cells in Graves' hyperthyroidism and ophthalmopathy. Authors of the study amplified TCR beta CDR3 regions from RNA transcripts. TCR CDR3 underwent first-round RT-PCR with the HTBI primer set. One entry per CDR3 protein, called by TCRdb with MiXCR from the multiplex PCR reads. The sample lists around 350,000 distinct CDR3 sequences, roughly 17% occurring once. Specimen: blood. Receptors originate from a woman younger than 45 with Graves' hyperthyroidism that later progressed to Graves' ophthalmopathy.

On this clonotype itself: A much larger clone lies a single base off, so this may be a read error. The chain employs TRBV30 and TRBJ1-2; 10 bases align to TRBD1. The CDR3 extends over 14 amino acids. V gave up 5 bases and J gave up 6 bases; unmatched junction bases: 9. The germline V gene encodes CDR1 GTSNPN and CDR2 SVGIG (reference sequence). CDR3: CAWDFGTGDNGYTF. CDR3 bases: TGTGCCTGGGACTTCGGGACAGGGGATAATGGCTACACCTTC.

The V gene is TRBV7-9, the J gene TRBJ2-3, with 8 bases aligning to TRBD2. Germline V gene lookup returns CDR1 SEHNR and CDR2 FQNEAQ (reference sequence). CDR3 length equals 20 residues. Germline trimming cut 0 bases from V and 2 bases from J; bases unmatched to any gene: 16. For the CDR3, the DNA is TGTGCCAGCAGCTTAGCCCTCGGGGGGGGTCTAGCGGAGAACACAGATACGCAGTATTTT. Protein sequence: CASSLALGGGLAENTDTQYF.

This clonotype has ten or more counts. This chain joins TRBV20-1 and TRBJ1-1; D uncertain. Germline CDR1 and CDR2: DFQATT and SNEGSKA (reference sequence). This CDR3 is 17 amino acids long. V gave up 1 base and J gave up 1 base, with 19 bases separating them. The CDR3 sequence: CSARVASHPSGNTEAFF. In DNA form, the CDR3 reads TGCAGTGCTAGAGTCGCTTCCCACCCCTCGGGGAACACTGAAGCTTTCTTT.

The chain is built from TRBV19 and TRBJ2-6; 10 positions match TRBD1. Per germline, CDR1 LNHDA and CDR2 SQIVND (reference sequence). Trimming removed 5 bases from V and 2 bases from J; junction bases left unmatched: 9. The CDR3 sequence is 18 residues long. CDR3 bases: TGTGCCAGTAGTTCCCGGGACAGGGGATTGGCTGGGGCCAACGTCCTGACTTTC. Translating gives CASSSRDRGLAGANVLTF.

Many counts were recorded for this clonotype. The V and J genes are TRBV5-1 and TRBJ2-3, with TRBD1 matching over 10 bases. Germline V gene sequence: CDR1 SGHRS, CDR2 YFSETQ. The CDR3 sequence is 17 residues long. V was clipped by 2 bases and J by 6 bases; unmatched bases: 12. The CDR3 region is CASSFDRGRLFADTQYF. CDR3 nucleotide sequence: TGCGCCAGCAGCTTCGACAGGGGGCGGTTGTTCGCGGATACGCAGTATTTT.

The CDR3 sequence is CASGPILAPNEQFF. CDR3 nucleotides: TGTGCCAGCGGGCCTATACTAGCGCCCAATGAGCAGTTCTTC. The chain combines TRBV11-2 with TRBJ2-1; TRBD2 agrees at 7 bases. There are 14 residues in the CDR3. V lost 8 bases to trimming and J lost 6 bases; unmatched junction nucleotides: 10. Germline CDR1 SGHAT, CDR2 FQNNGV.

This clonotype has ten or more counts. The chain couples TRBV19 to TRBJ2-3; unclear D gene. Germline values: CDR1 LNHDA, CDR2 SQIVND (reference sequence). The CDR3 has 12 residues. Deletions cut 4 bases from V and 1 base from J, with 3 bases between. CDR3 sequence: CASSRGTDTQYF. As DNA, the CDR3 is TGTGCCAGTAGTAGAGGCACAGATACGCAGTATTTT. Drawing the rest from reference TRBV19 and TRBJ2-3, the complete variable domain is DGGITQSPKYLFRKEGQNVTLSCEQNLNHDAMYWYRQDPGQGLRLIYYSQIVNDFQKGDIAEGYSVSREKKESFPLTVTSAQKNPTAFYLCASSRGTDTQYFGPGTRLTVL.